This T cell receptor (beta chain) is drawn from a study of T cell responses to AZD1222 COVID-19 vaccine. Study findings and constraints: Spike-spanning, vaccine-associated CD4 TCRs were dominant at 160-218 and 743-854.

Timing groups of about 4 and about 12 weeks for second doses were pooled. Using immunoSEQ multiplex PCR, the repertoire was profiled, and TCRdb retains in-frame clones only, with some absent. The sample shows just over 150,000 clones, 85% to 95% of them seen only once. Turning to this clone: Its antigen is as yet unknown.

The trim removed 3 bases at V and 1 base at J, leaving 4 bases unmatched. The length of the CDR3 is 15 residues. Per the germline V gene, CDR1 is KGHSH and CDR2 is LQKENI. The TCR was taken from an adult who received the AZD1222 COVID-19 vaccine. The starting material was peripheral blood, obtained 28 days after the second AZD1222 dose. This chain uses TRBV18 with TRBJ1-1, with 8 bases identical to TRBD1. CDR3 in DNA: TGTGCCAGCTCACCGACAGGGGCTAGGAACACTGAAGCTTTCTTT. Amino acid sequence: CASSPTGARNTEAFF.